Each of the 18 T cell receptor beta chains below was sequenced from the same sample in a study of regulatory T cells in long-lasting Graves disease. Time point defined: persistent/refractory GD, antithyroid drugs over 5 years with positive TRAb. The TCR library was prepared using RNA isolated from PBMCs. Sequencing libraries for TCR beta were prepared with iRepertoire HTBI primers and Arm-PCR of CDR3 regions. TCRdb re-analysed the multiplex PCR reads in MiXCR, keeping a single row per CDR3 protein. Found here are about 430,000 distinct CDR3 sequences, roughly a fifth of them singletons; the top ten hold over 11%. Sequencing used peripheral blood mononuclear cells (PBMCs), obtained when the disease was refractory, from a patient treated with antithyroid drugs. These receptors all come from a female donor with Graves disease.

This clonotype occurred many times. V gene TRBV20-1 combines with J gene TRBJ2-4; TRBD1 might be the D (6 bases). With 6 bases removed from V and 2 bases from J, the gap between germline ends came to 20 bases. Looked up from germline, CDR1 is DFQATT and CDR2 is SNEGSKA (reference sequence). The CDR3 length is 16 residues. The DNA of the CDR3 is TGCAGTGCGCCCCCGAGCAGGGGCAGTACCAAAAACATTCAGTACTTC. Its translation: CSAPPSRGSTKNIQYF.

This clonotype was found a few times. This chain connects TRBV4-1 to TRBJ2-4, with 7 positions matching TRBD1. Unmatched junction bases numbered 6, after V lost 2 bases and J lost 8 bases. Germline loops: CDR1 MGHRA, CDR2 YSYEKL. The CDR3 is made up of 14 amino acids. The CDR3 reads CASSQTGDLDIQYF. CDR3 DNA sequence: TGCGCCAGCAGCCAAACAGGGGACCTAGACATTCAGTACTTC.

This clonotype was seen repeatedly, ten times or more. The genes are TRBV11-2 and TRBJ2-5; 7 bases are a match to TRBD1. The CDR3 is made up of 15 amino acids. The V segment lost 4 bases and the J segment 2 bases; nucleotides outside the gene matches: 7. Germline V lookup: CDR1 SGHAT, CDR2 FQNNGV. The CDR3 DNA reads as TGTGCCAGCAGCTATACCGGGACAGTTCAAGAGACCCAGTACTTC. Its protein product is CASSYTGTVQETQYF.

The chain carries TRBV20-1 and TRBJ2-5; the D gene could be TRBD1 or TRBD2 (5 bases each). The germline V and J ends were trimmed by 0 bases and 5 bases, with 13 bases remaining between them. There are 14 residues in the CDR3. Germline V gene sequence: CDR1 DFQATT, CDR2 SNEGSKA (reference sequence). The CDR3 reads CSARDPGPGETQYF. In DNA form, the CDR3 reads TGCAGTGCTAGAGATCCGGGACCCGGGGAGACCCAGTACTTC.

Many counts were recorded for this clonotype. The CDR3 here is CASSRTATNTEAFF. The CDR3 DNA reads as TGTGCCAGCAGTAGGACAGCCACGAACACTGAAGCTTTCTTT. This sequence joins TRBV11-1 and TRBJ1-1; TRBD1 might be the D (6 bases). V was trimmed by 6 bases and J by 1 base, leaving 12 bases between them. The CDR3 consists of 14 residues. Germline CDR1 and CDR2: SGHAT and FQDESV (reference sequence).

This clonotype came up a few times. V gene TRBV29-1 combines with J gene TRBJ2-5; 8 nucleotides line up with TRBD2. From germline, CDR1 is SQVTM and CDR2 ANQGSEA. CDR3 length: 12 residues. CDR3: CSVLGGEETQYF. The CDR3 DNA sequence: TGCAGTGTACTCGGGGGGGAAGAGACCCAGTACTTC.

There are a few counts of this clonotype. The J gene is TRBJ2-2, the V gene TRBV19; D remains unclear. There are 14 residues in the CDR3. Germline loops: CDR1 LNHDA, CDR2 SQIVND (reference sequence). With 5 bases removed from V and 6 bases from J, the gap between germline ends came to 13 bases. Here the CDR3 reads CASSYSIGPGELFF. CDR3 coding DNA: TGTGCCAGTAGTTACTCGATCGGCCCCGGGGAGCTGTTTTTT.

Ten or more counts support this clonotype. This chain uses TRBV7-9 with TRBJ2-5, with 8 bases matching TRBD2. Per the germline V gene, CDR1 is SEHNR and CDR2 is FQNEAQ (reference sequence). There are 14 residues in the CDR3. The J segment lost 4 bases and the V segment lost 5 bases, leaving 6 bases of the junction unmatched. CDR3 residues: CASSTGLALETQYF. CDR3 sequence (DNA): TGTGCCAGCAGCACTGGACTAGCCTTAGAGACCCAGTACTTC.

The sample holds many counts of this clonotype. V is TRBV28 and J is TRBJ1-3, with D perhaps TRBD1 (5 bases). This CDR3 contains 16 residues. Germline-derived CDR1 and CDR2 are MDHEN and SYDVKM. V was clipped by 1 base and J by 0 bases, with 10 bases between them. CDR3 bases: TGTGCCAGCAGTTTATCGGGACGGGTCTCTGGAAACACCATATATTTT. This encodes CASSLSGRVSGNTIYF. Full variable domain (missing parts from reference TRBV28 and TRBJ1-3): DVKVTQSSRYLVKRTGEKVFLECVQDMDHENMFWYRQDPGLGLRLIYFSYDVKMKEKGDIPEGYSVSREKKERFSLILESASTNQTSMYLCASSLSGRVSGNTIYFGEGSWLTVV.

This clonotype was found many times. The chain employs TRBV12-3 or TRBV12-4 and TRBJ2-7; unclear D gene. The V end was cut by 5 bases, the J end by 3 bases, with 14 bases between. The CDR3 has 14 residues. The CDR3 DNA reads TGTGCCAGCAGTCGTACGCGGTCGGACTACGAGCAGTACTTC. The encoded protein is CASSRTRSDYEQYF.

The J gene is TRBJ2-3, the V gene TRBV29-1; D not resolved. Germline lookup yields CDR1 SQVTM and CDR2 ANQGSEA. Trimming removed 5 bases at V and 4 bases at J, with 10 bases between. The CDR3 length is 12 residues. The chain's CDR3 is CSVPRLADTQYF. The CDR3 DNA is TGCAGCGTTCCGCGGCTAGCAGATACGCAGTATTTT.

This clonotype was seen at least ten times. The chain has TRBV28 and TRBJ1-4; possibly TRBD1 for D (6 bases). The V gene's germline CDR1 is MDHEN and CDR2 SYDVKM. V was cut by 8 bases and J by 2 bases, with 6 bases left in between. The CDR3 covers 12 residues. The CDR3: CASGQTNEKLFF. The CDR3 DNA sequence: TGTGCCAGCGGACAGACTAATGAAAAACTGTTTTTT.

There are a few counts of this clonotype. The chain carries TRBV9 and TRBJ2-7, with 8 bases aligning to TRBD2. V trimming: 4 bases; J trimming: 0 bases; junction bases outside the gene matches: 6. Germline V gene data show CDR1 as SGDLS and CDR2 as YYNGEE. The CDR3 loop spans 15 amino acids. For the CDR3, the DNA is TGTGCCAGCAGCACTAGCGGTGCCCACTCCTACGAGCAGTACTTC. Amino acids: CASSTSGAHSYEQYF.

There are many counts of this clonotype. The chain links TRBV28 to TRBJ2-5; D gene unclear. Trimming left V 6 bases short and J 5 bases short, with 7 bases between. The CDR3 has 11 residues. Germline values: CDR1 MDHEN, CDR2 SYDVKM. The CDR3 nucleotides are TGTGCCAGCAGCCCCCTGGAGACCCAGTACTTC. This gives the protein CASSPLETQYF. The whole variable domain, remainder taken from reference TRBV28 and TRBJ2-5, is DVKVTQSSRYLVKRTGEKVFLECVQDMDHENMFWYRQDPGLGLRLIYFSYDVKMKEKGDIPEGYSVSREKKERFSLILESASTNQTSMYLCASSPLETQYFGPGTRLLVL.

This clonotype was picked up many times. The chain uses TRBV20-1 and TRBJ2-7, with 7 bases identical to TRBD2. With V trimmed by 1 base and J by 2 bases, 5 bases remained unmatched. The CDR3 extends over 14 amino acids. Germline CDR1 is DFQATT and CDR2 is SNEGSKA (reference sequence). The CDR3 region has the DNA TGCAGTGCTAGAGTGCTAGCGGAACCCTACGAGCAGTACTTC. Translation: CSARVLAEPYEQYF.

Only a few counts were recorded for this clonotype. This chain joins TRBV5-1 and TRBJ2-2, with 10 nucleotides matching TRBD2. V lost 1 base and J lost 5; bases outside the gene matches: 5. Looked up from germline, CDR1 is SGHRS and CDR2 is YFSETQ. This CDR3 contains 16 residues. The CDR3 is CASSLIAGGGTGELFF. The CDR3 region has the DNA TGCGCCAGCAGCTTGATAGCGGGAGGAGGGACCGGGGAGCTGTTTTTT.

This clonotype was observed a handful of times. V and J are TRBV5-4 and TRBJ1-1; D is unclear. Germline V gives CDR1 SGHNT, CDR2 YYREEE (reference sequence). With 0 bases removed from V and 2 bases from J, the gap between germline ends came to 8 bases. This CDR3 has 14 amino acids. CDR3 sequence: CASSLGPANTEAFF. CDR3 nucleotides: TGTGCCAGCAGCTTGGGGCCCGCTAACACTGAAGCTTTCTTT.

This clonotype was observed many times. V gene TRBV15 combines with J gene TRBJ1-6, with D tentatively TRBD1 (5 bases). The V gene lost 0 bases and the J gene lost 7 bases, with 10 bases spanning the gap. Germline CDR1 is LNHNV and CDR2 is YYDKDF (reference sequence). The length of the CDR3 is 15 residues. The DNA of the CDR3 is TGTGCCACCAGCAGAGACCAGGGTGGGAATTCACCCCTCCACTTT. As protein: CATSRDQGGNSPLHF.